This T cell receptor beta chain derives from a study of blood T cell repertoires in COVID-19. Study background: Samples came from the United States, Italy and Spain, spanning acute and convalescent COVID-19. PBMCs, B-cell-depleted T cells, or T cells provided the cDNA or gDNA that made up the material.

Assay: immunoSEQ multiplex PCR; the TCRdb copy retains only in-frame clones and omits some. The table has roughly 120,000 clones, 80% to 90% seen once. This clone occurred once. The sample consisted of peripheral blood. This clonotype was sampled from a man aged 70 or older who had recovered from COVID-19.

The chain's CDR3 is CASSQGGVATGELFF. CDR3 sequence (DNA): TGTGCCAGCAGCCAAGGAGGAGTTGCCACCGGGGAGCTGTTTTTT. V usage is TRBV3-1 (or the pseudogene TRBV3-2) and J usage is TRBJ2-2; no firm D call. This CDR3 has 15 residues. V dropped 1 base and J dropped 4 bases, with 10 bases sitting between them. CDR1 is LGHDT, CDR2 YNNKEL, per germline (reference sequence).